Following are 22 T cell receptor beta chains from one sample sequenced in a study of cytomegalovirus exposure and HLA in healthy donors. PCR employed 60 Vbeta and 13 Jbeta primers. TCRdb keeps only in-frame clones here, not all; method: immunoSEQ multiplex PCR. Of hundreds of thousands of clones listed, about three quarters were seen once; the top ten hold roughly 1.9%. The specimen sequenced was PBMCs. The receptor source for this set is a male donor in good health and CMV-seronegative.

This rearrangement joins TRBV11-1 to TRBJ2-2; D is possibly TRBD1 (7 bases). The CDR3 totals 16 residues. Per the germline V gene, CDR1 is SGHAT and CDR2 is FQDESV (reference sequence). The V gene lost 5 bases and the J gene lost 4 bases, with 17 bases spanning the gap. The CDR3 DNA reads as TGTGCCAGCAGCCCCGGTGGGCAGGGGGGCACCGGGGAGCTGTTTTTT. Translating gives CASSPGGQGGTGELFF.

This clone was found a few times. The chain uses TRBV19 and TRBJ2-6; TRBD1 might be the D (6 bases). Germline CDR1 reads LNHDA; CDR2 reads SQIVND (reference sequence). V lost 4 bases and J 0 bases, leaving 13 bases between the germline ends. The CDR3 is made up of 17 amino acids. CDR3 bases: TGTGCCAGTAGTACCGGGACATTTGGCTCTGGGGCCAACGTCCTGACTTTC. Translating gives CASSTGTFGSGANVLTF.

J is TRBJ1-1 and V is TRBV6-6, with D maybe TRBD1 (5 bases). Germline CDR1 and CDR2: MNHNY and SVGAGI (reference sequence). The V gene lost 2 bases and the J gene lost 11 bases, with 12 bases spanning the gap. The CDR3 covers 12 residues. In nucleotides, the CDR3 is TGTGCCAGCAGTTACCCCGACAGCTCCGCTTTCTTT. Translating it yields CASSYPDSSAFF.

This chain connects TRBV13 to TRBJ2-1, with 7 bases aligning to TRBD1. V lost 5 bases, J lost 4 bases, and 8 bases stayed unmatched. The CDR3 runs to 15 residues. CDR1 and CDR2 (germline): PRHDT, FYEKMQ (reference sequence). The CDR3 bases are TGTGCCAGCAGCCTCCGGGACAGCTTATACAATGAGCAGTTCTTC. It specifies CASSLRDSLYNEQFF.

This rearrangement joins TRBV4-1 to TRBJ2-1, with TRBD2 matching over 7 bases. This CDR3 contains 16 residues. Germline V gene lookup returns CDR1 MGHRA and CDR2 YSYEKL. V trimming: 4 bases; J trimming: 6 bases; junction bases outside the gene matches: 12. The DNA for the CDR3 is TGCGCCAGCAGCCCGTGGGGGGGGAGAGCATCCAATGAGCAGTTCTTC. This gives the protein CASSPWGGRASNEQFF.

This chain uses TRBV7-2 with TRBJ1-3, with TRBD1 matching over 8 bases. The V gene end was trimmed by 5 bases and the J gene end by 4 bases; junction bases not matched to a gene: 10. Germline CDR1 and CDR2: SGHTA and FQGNSA. The CDR3 sequence is 16 residues long. The CDR3 reads CASSARTGGSGNTIYF. The CDR3 DNA sequence: TGTGCCAGCAGCGCAAGAACAGGGGGTAGCGGAAACACCATATATTTT.

The chain recombines TRBV4-3 with TRBJ2-5; 9 bases are a match to TRBD1. In germline, CDR1 is LGHNA, CDR2 YSLEER. CDR3 length: 15 amino acids. V gave up 1 base and J gave up 2 bases; unmatched junction bases: 2. Here the CDR3 reads CASSQGDRDQETQYF. CDR3 sequence (DNA): TGCGCCAGCAGCCAAGGGGACAGGGATCAAGAGACCCAGTACTTC.

The V and J genes are TRBV13 and TRBJ1-2; TRBD1 is a possible D gene (5 bases). V was trimmed by 5 bases and J by 6 bases, leaving 13 bases between them. CDR1 is PRHDT and CDR2 is FYEKMQ in the germline V gene (reference sequence). This CDR3 contains 13 residues. CDR3 loop: CASSTAGINGYTF. The CDR3 region has the DNA TGTGCCAGCAGCACCGCAGGGATTAATGGCTACACCTTC.

This rearrangement joins TRBV4-2 to TRBJ1-2; maybe TRBD1 (6 bases). Germline V lookup: CDR1 LGHNA, CDR2 YNFKEQ. Trimming took 4 bases from V and 4 from J, leaving 13 bases between them. The CDR3 loop spans 14 amino acids. The CDR3 DNA sequence: TGTGCCAGCAGCCCTACAGGGTCGGGCTATGGCTACACCTTC. It translates to CASSPTGSGYGYTF.

V and J are TRBV4-2 and TRBJ2-5; D possibly corresponds to TRBD2 (7 bases). Germline lookup yields CDR1 LGHNA and CDR2 YNFKEQ. The ends were cut back, 5 bases at V and 2 bases at J, with 21 bases in the middle. This CDR3 is built from 17 residues. The CDR3 coding sequence is TGTGCCAGCAGCTCAGAAGGGGGACTATCAACACAAGAGACCCAGTACTTC. This encodes CASSSEGGLSTQETQYF.

The chain combines TRBV6-4 with TRBJ2-3, with 8 bases that match TRBD2. The CDR3 is 15 amino acids. Trimming removed 5 bases from V and 4 bases from J; junction bases left unmatched: 8. The germline CDR1 and CDR2 sequences are MRHNA and SNTAGT. DNA for the CDR3: TGTGCCAGCAGTTCGTTCGGGGGGGGAGCAGATACGCAGTATTTT. This sequence encodes CASSSFGGGADTQYF.

This chain links TRBV5-8 with TRBJ2-7, with unresolved D. This CDR3 spans 12 amino acids. Trimming shortened V by 0 bases and J by 6 bases, and 7 bases separated the two germline ends. CDR1 is SGHTS, CDR2 YDEGEE, per germline. This chain's CDR3 is CASSLARSEQYF. The CDR3 DNA is TGTGCCAGCAGCTTGGCCAGGTCCGAGCAGTACTTC.

The chain employs TRBV6-5 and TRBJ2-7, with D maybe TRBD1 (6 bases). Germline V gene sequence: CDR1 MNHEY, CDR2 SVGAGI. V was cut by 6 bases and J by 2 bases, with 11 bases left in between. The CDR3 has 13 amino acids. CDR3 amino acids: CASSSDRTYEQYF. The CDR3 region has the DNA TGTGCCAGCAGCTCGGACAGAACCTACGAGCAGTACTTC.

A single count supports this clone. The chain recombines TRBV7-9 with TRBJ2-5, with a tentative D call TRBD2 (6 bases). Germline V gene lookup returns CDR1 SEHNR and CDR2 FQNEAQ (reference sequence). The CDR3 extends over 14 amino acids. V was trimmed by 5 bases and J by 4 bases, leaving 14 bases between them. The DNA of the CDR3 is TGTGCCAGCAGCCCTACGTCCGGGAGAGAGACCCAGTACTTC. This translates into CASSPTSGRETQYF.

V and J are TRBV5-1 and TRBJ2-7; maybe TRBD2 (5 bases). The V end lost 2 bases, the J end lost 4 bases, and 13 bases lay between the germline ends. CDR3 length: 14 residues. CDR1 is SGHRS, CDR2 YFSETQ, per germline. In DNA, the CDR3 is TGCGCCAGCAGCTTTTCATTCGGGGATTACGAGCAGTACTTC. This codes for CASSFSFGDYEQYF.

As for this clone: Other nucleotide sequences from this sample produce the same CDR3. V is TRBV27 and J is TRBJ2-5; 11 bases align to TRBD1. TRBJ2-7 explains the end of the DNA better; the J call may be wrong. There are 14 residues in the CDR3. Germline lookup yields CDR1 MNHEY and CDR2 SMNVEV (reference sequence). The CDR3 protein is CASSLGQGAYEQYF. CDR3 DNA sequence: TGTGCCAGCAGTCTCGGACAGGGGGCTTACGAGCAGTACTTC.

This clone was detected only a few times. The chain couples TRBV13 to TRBJ1-1; possibly TRBD1 for D (6 bases). This CDR3 has 12 residues. V lost 4 bases and J lost 8, with 11 bases in between. The germline gives CDR1 PRHDT, CDR2 FYEKMQ (reference sequence). DNA of the CDR3: TGTGCCAGCAGCTACGGACAGTCCGAAGCTTTCTTT. This sequence encodes CASSYGQSEAFF.

J is TRBJ2-1 and V is TRBV27, with TRBD2 matching 11 bases. J was trimmed by 4 bases and V by 1 base; bases with no gene match: 3. This CDR3 is built from 16 residues. Per the germline V gene, CDR1 is MNHEY and CDR2 is SMNVEV (reference sequence). CDR3 DNA sequence: TGTGCCAGCAGTTTATTCCCTAGCGGGGGGTACAATGAGCAGTTCTTC. It encodes CASSLFPSGGYNEQFF.

This clone was observed a handful of times. V and J are TRBV28 and TRBJ1-2; 7 nucleotides agree with TRBD1. Germline CDR1 and CDR2: MDHEN and SYDVKM. This CDR3 contains 15 residues. Losses at the gene ends were 2 bases for V and 4 bases for J; bases not matched to a gene: 7. The chain's CDR3 is CASSLPDRAGYGYTF. The CDR3 bases are TGTGCCAGCAGTTTACCCGACAGGGCCGGCTATGGCTACACCTTC.

This clone was recorded once. The chain joins TRBV16 to TRBJ2-7; D is undetermined. There are 13 residues in the CDR3. From germline, CDR1 is KGHSY and CDR2 FQNENV. The V and J ends lost 4 bases and 3 bases respectively, with 10 bases between them. The DNA of the CDR3 is TGTGCCAGCAGCCTCGACTCTTACTACGAGCAGTACTTC. Translated, it gives CASSLDSYYEQYF.

This clone was seen a single time. The chain is built from TRBV9 and TRBJ1-4; D is possibly TRBD1 (5 bases). Trimming removed 0 bases at V and 4 bases at J, with 10 bases between. CDR1 is SGDLS and CDR2 is YYNGEE in the germline V gene. CDR3 length equals 15 residues. CDR3 region: CASSVAGGFNEKLFF. CDR3 in DNA: TGTGCCAGCAGCGTAGCGGGGGGGTTTAATGAAAAACTGTTTTTT.

CDR3 sequence: CASSLPEGTGNTEAFF. CDR3 sequence (DNA): TGCGCCAGCAGCTTGCCAGAGGGGACAGGGAACACTGAAGCTTTCTTT. The chain carries TRBV5-1 and TRBJ1-1, with 8 nucleotides matching TRBD1. Looked up from germline, CDR1 is SGHRS and CDR2 is YFSETQ. Trimming at V came to 1 base and at J to 1 base, leaving 6 bases not matched to a gene. The CDR3 runs 16 residues.